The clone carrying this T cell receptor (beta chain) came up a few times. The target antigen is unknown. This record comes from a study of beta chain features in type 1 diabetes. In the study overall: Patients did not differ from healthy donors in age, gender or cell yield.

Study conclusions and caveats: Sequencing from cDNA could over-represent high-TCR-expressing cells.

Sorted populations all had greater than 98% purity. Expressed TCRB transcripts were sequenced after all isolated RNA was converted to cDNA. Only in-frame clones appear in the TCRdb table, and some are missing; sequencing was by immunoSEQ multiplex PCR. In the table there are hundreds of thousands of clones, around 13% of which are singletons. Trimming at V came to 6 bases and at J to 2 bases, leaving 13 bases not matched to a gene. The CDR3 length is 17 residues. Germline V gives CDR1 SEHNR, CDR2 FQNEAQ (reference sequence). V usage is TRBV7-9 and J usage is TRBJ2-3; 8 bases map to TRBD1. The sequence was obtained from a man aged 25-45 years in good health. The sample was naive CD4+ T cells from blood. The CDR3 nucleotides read TGTGCCAGCAGTCCCGTAAGGACAGGGAAAGTCACAGATACGCAGTATTTT. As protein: CASSPVRTGKVTDTQYF.